One T cell receptor beta chain is described in this entry. This record belongs to a study of blood T cell repertoires in COVID-19. Study as a whole: Samples came from the United States, Italy and Spain, spanning acute and convalescent COVID-19. The analysed material was cDNA or gDNA that came from T cells, B-cell-depleted T cells, or PBMCs.

Study processing details: How many nucleated cells were present was estimated from reference gene primer amplification. Profiling relied on immunoSEQ multiplex PCR, and the TCRdb table lists in-frame clones only, not all of them. V, J and clone size were drawn from that table, and D and trimming were deduced from the DNA. The sample carries 150,000 to 200,000 clones, 76% recorded once. The sample was peripheral blood. The clonotype originates from a woman aged 50 to 60 with active or convalescent COVID-19.

CDR3 in DNA: TGTGCCAGCAGCGAATACAGGGGGTGGGCGAACACTGAAGCTTTCTTT. This translates into CASSEYRGWANTEAFF. The rearrangement joins TRBV11-2 to TRBJ1-1, with TRBD1 identical over 8 bases. The CDR3 is made up of 16 amino acids. V trimming: 5 bases; J trimming: 1 base; junction bases outside the gene matches: 9. Germline CDR1 and CDR2: SGHAT and FQNNGV.